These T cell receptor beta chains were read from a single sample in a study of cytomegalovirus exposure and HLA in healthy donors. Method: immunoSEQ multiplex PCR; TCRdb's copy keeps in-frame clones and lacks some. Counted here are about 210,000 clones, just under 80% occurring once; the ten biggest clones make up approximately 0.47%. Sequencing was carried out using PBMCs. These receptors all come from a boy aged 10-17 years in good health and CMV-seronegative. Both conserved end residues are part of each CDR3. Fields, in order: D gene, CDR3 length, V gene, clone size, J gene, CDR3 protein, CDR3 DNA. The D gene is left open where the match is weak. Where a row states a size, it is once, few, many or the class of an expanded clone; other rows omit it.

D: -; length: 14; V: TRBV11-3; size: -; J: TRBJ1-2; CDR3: CASSPGAVLDGYTF; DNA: TGTGCCAGCAGCCCTGGGGCCGTGTTGGATGGCTACACCTTC
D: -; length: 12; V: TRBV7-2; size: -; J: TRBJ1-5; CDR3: CASSENRQPQHF; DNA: TGTGCCAGCAGTGAGAACCGTCAGCCCCAGCATTTT
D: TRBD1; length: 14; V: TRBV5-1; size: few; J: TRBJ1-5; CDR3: CASSPTGGSQPQHF; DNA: TGCGCCAGCAGCCCGACAGGGGGCTCTCAGCCCCAGCATTTT
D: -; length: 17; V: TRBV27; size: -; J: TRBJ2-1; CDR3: CASSFLGGGPSGNEQFF; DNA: TGTGCCAGCAGCTTCCTAGGGGGAGGGCCCTCCGGCAATGAGCAGTTCTTC
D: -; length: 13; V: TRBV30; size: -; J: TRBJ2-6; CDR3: CAWSLSGANVLTF; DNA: TGTGCCTGGAGCCTCTCTGGGGCCAACGTCCTGACTTTC
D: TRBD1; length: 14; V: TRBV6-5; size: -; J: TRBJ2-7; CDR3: CASSLRGQPYEQYF; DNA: TGTGCCAGCAGTTTGAGGGGGCAGCCCTACGAGCAGTACTTC
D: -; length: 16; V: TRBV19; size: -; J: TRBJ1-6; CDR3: CASSIRLSSYNSPLHF; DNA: TGTGCCAGTAGTATTAGACTGAGCTCCTATAATTCACCCCTCCACTTT
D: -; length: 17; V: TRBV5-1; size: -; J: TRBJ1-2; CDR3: CASSADRWEFTNYGYTF; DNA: TGCGCCAGCAGCGCGGACAGATGGGAATTTACTAACTATGGCTACACCTTC
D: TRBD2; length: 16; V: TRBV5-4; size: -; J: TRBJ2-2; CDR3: CASSYGAGANTGELFF; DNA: TGTGCCAGCAGCTATGGAGCGGGGGCCAACACCGGGGAGCTGTTTTTT
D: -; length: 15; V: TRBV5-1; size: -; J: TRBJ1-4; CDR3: CASSLKQGGGEKLFF; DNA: TGCGCCAGCAGCCTCAAACAGGGTGGAGGTGAAAAACTGTTTTTT
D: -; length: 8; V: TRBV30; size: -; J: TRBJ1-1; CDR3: CAWREGFF; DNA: TGTGCCTGGAGGGAGGGTTTCTTT
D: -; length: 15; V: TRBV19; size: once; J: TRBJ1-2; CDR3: CASSRTLDRGEGYTF; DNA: TGTGCCAGTAGTAGAACTCTGGACCGGGGTGAGGGCTACACCTTC
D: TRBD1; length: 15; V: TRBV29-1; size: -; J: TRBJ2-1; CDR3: CSVRPGDRPYNEQFF; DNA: TGCAGCGTTCGTCCAGGGGACAGGCCTTACAATGAGCAGTTCTTC
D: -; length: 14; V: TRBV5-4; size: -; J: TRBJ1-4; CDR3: CASSPDRLNEKLFF; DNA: TGTGCCAGCAGCCCCGACAGACTTAATGAAAAACTGTTTTTT
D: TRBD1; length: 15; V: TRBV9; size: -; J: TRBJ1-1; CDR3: CASSVAGTGRTEAFF; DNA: TGTGCCAGCAGCGTAGCCGGGACAGGGAGGACTGAAGCTTTCTTT
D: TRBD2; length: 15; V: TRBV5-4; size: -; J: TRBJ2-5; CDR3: CASSSLAGGEETQYF; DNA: TGTGCCAGCAGCTCGCTAGCGGGGGGGGAAGAGACCCAGTACTTC
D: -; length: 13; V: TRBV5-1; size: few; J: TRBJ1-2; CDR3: CASSWGGLRSYTF; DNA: TGCGCCAGCAGCTGGGGGGGACTTAGGAGCTACACCTTC
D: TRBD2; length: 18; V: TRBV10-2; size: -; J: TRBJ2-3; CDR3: CASSDRTSGTIITDTQYF; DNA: TGCGCCAGCAGTGATAGGACTAGCGGGACCATAATCACAGATACGCAGTATTTT
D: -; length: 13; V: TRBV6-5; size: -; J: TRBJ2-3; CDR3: CASSYPERDTQYF; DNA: TGTGCCAGCAGTTATCCCGAGCGGGATACGCAGTATTTT
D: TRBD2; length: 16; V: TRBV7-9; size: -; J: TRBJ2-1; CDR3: CASSPAGLAGYNEQFF; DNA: TGTGCCAGCAGCCCTGCTGGGCTAGCGGGGTACAATGAGCAGTTCTTC
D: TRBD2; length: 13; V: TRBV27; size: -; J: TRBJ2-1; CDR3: CASGLAGGFEQFF; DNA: TGTGCCAGTGGACTAGCGGGGGGGTTTGAGCAGTTCTTC
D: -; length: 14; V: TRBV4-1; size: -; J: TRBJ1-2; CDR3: CASSQDASFYGYTF; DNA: TGCGCCAGCAGCCAAGACGCCAGTTTCTATGGCTACACCTTC
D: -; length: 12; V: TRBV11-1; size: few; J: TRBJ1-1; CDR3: CASSPTGGEAFF; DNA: TGTGCCAGCAGCCCCACGGGGGGTGAAGCTTTCTTT
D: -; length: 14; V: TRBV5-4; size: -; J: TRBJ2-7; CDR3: CASSLYFGGGEQYF; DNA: TGTGCCAGCAGCTTGTATTTCGGCGGAGGCGAGCAGTACTTC
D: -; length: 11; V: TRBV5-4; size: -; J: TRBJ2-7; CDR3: CASTNYYEQYF; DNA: TGTGCCAGCACCAACTACTACGAGCAGTACTTC
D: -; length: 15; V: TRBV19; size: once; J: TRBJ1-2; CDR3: CASSIPRGYNYGYTF; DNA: TGTGCCAGTAGTATTCCCCGGGGTTACAACTATGGCTACACCTTC
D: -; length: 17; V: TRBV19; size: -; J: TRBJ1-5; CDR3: CASRRGGVGLGVAPQHF; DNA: TGTGCCAGTAGGCGGGGGGGGGTGGGTCTTGGGGTTGCGCCCCAGCATTTT
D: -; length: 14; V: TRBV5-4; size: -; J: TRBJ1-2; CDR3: CASSPGSDNYGYTF; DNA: TGTGCCAGCAGCCCCGGCAGCGACAACTATGGCTACACCTTC
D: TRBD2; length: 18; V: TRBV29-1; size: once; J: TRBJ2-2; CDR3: CSVEDRGGRARGTGELFF; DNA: TGCAGCGTTGAAGATCGCGGCGGGAGGGCCCGGGGCACCGGGGAGCTGTTTTTT
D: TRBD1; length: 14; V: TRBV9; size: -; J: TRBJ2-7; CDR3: CASSSGDRGYEQYF; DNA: TGTGCCAGCAGCAGTGGGGACAGGGGCTACGAGCAGTACTTC
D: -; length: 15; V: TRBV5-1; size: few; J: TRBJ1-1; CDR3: CASSQSTRTGTEAFF; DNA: TGCGCCAGCAGCCAATCTACGAGAACTGGCACTGAAGCTTTCTTT
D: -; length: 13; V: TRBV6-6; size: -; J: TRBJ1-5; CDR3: CASSYRGDQPQHF; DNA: TGTGCCAGCAGTTATCGAGGAGATCAGCCCCAGCATTTT
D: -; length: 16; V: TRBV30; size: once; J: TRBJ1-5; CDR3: CAWVNNDSPFNQPQHF; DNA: TGTGCCTGGGTGAACAATGACAGCCCTTTCAATCAGCCCCAGCATTTT
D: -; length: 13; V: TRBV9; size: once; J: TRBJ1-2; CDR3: CASSVRQSYGYTF; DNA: TGTGCCAGCAGCGTTCGACAGTCATATGGCTACACCTTC
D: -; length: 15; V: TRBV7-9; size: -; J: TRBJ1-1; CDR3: CASSFQGPMNTEAFF; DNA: TGTGCCAGCAGCTTCCAGGGCCCCATGAACACTGAAGCTTTCTTT
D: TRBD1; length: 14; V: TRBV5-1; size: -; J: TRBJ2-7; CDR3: CASSFGTGDYEQYF; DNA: TGCGCCAGCAGCTTCGGGACAGGAGATTACGAGCAGTACTTC
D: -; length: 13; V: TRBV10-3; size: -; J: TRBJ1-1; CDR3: CAIRETVNTEAFF; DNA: TGTGCCATCAGGGAGACAGTTAACACTGAAGCTTTCTTT
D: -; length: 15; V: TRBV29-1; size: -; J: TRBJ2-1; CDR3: CSADRRLSSYNEQFF; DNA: TGCAGCGCCGACAGGCGGCTGAGCTCCTACAATGAGCAGTTCTTC
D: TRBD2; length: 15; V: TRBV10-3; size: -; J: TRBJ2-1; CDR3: CAISEGAGAYNEQFF; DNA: TGTGCCATCAGTGAGGGGGCGGGGGCCTACAATGAGCAGTTCTTC
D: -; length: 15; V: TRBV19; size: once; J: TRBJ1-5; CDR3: CASIPTAGRNQPQHF; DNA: TGTGCCAGTATCCCGACAGCGGGGAGAAATCAGCCCCAGCATTTT
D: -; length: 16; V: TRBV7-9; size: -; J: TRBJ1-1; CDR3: CASSFAYQGKNTEAFF; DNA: TGTGCCAGCAGCTTCGCATACCAGGGGAAGAACACTGAAGCTTTCTTT
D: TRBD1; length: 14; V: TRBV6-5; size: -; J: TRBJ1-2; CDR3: CASSYSEGADGYTF; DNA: TGTGCCAGCAGTTACTCGGAGGGGGCTGACGGCTACACCTTC
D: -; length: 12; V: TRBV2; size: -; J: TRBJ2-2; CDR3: CASSYETGELFF; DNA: TGTGCCAGCAGTTACGAGACCGGGGAGCTGTTTTTT
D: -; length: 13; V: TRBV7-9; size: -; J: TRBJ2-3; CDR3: CASSFDRTDTQYF; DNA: TGTGCCAGCAGTTTTGACAGAACAGATACGCAGTATTTT
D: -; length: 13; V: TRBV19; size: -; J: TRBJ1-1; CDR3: CASSTAGETEAFF; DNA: TGTGCCAGTAGTACGGCAGGGGAGACTGAAGCTTTCTTT